These 23 T cell receptor beta chains originate from one sample sequenced in a study of T-cell memory formation after mild COVID-19. TCRdb ran MiXCR on the 5' RACE reads and lists one entry per CDR3 protein. The table includes 450,000 to 650,000 distinct CDR3 sequences, around 21% detected once. Sequences were obtained from PBMCs or a T cell subset sorted from them (not recorded which). Source of these receptors: an adult woman who had mild COVID-19 (a few samples of this study predate the infection). Cell type and time point are not known.

This sequence joins TRBV18 and TRBJ2-3; D is undetermined. The CDR3 totals 13 residues. Germline lookup yields CDR1 KGHSH and CDR2 LQKENI. Trimming took off 2 bases at V and 8 bases at J, with 11 bases between the two ends. The CDR3 protein is CASSPGSPLTQYF. CDR3 bases: TGTGCCAGCTCACCAGGCTCTCCCCTTACGCAGTATTTT.

This clonotype has just a few counts. The V and J genes are TRBV19 and TRBJ2-3; either TRBD1 or TRBD2 may fit D (5 bases each). V was clipped by 7 bases and J by 5 bases, with 19 bases between them. CDR3 size: 15 residues. The germline CDR1 and CDR2 sequences are LNHDA and SQIVND (reference sequence). The CDR3 sequence is CASNMGPRVIDTQYF. CDR3 bases: TGTGCCAGTAATATGGGACCCCGAGTGATAGATACGCAGTATTTT.

This clonotype was observed a few times. This chain joins TRBV6-5 and TRBJ1-4; D might be TRBD1 (5 bases). The germline V gene encodes CDR1 MNHEY and CDR2 SVGAGI. Trimming cost V 2 bases and J 3 bases, with 13 bases left between them. The CDR3 length is 16 residues. CDR3 DNA sequence: TGTGCCAGCAGTTACACCGGGGGGGTCTCTAATGAAAAACTGTTTTTT. Translated: CASSYTGGVSNEKLFF.

CDR3 region: CASSLRGVADTQYF. The CDR3 DNA sequence: TGCGCCAGCAGCTTGAGGGGTGTCGCAGATACGCAGTATTTT. The chain uses TRBV5-1 and TRBJ2-3, with a weak D call TRBD1 (5 bases). CDR3 length: 14 residues. CDR1 is SGHRS and CDR2 is YFSETQ in the germline V gene. V was trimmed by 1 base and J by 4 bases, leaving 10 bases between them.

The sample holds a few counts of this clonotype. J is TRBJ2-3 and V is TRBV20-1, with D unresolved. The CDR3 has 14 residues. V dropped 0 bases and J dropped 2 bases, with 9 bases sitting between them. Germline V gives CDR1 DFQATT, CDR2 SNEGSKA (reference sequence). The CDR3: CSARDTVNTDTQYF. The CDR3 DNA follows: TGCAGTGCTAGAGATACCGTGAACACAGATACGCAGTATTTT.

The CDR3 is CASGNGDLSTDTQYF. CDR3 nucleotide sequence: TGCGCCAGTGGGAACGGGGACCTCAGCACAGATACGCAGTATTTT. J is TRBJ2-3 and V is TRBV10-2, with D perhaps being TRBD1 or TRBD2 (5 bases each). This CDR3 comprises 15 residues. Deletions cut 9 bases from V and 0 bases from J, with 16 bases between. CDR1 and CDR2 from the germline V gene are WSHSY and SAAADI.

In its sample, this clonotype was seen many times. The DNA for the CDR3 is TGCGCCAGCAGCCTAGCCCCGGGACAGCCTGCCTCAAGGTCCCAAGAGACCCAGTACTTC. Its protein product is CASSLAPGQPASRSQETQYF. This sequence joins TRBV5-1 and TRBJ2-5, with 7 bases lining up with TRBD1. The junction had 22 bases not matched to a gene; V was cut back by 4 bases and J by 1 base. CDR1 and CDR2 from the germline V gene are SGHRS and YFSETQ. This CDR3 is 20 amino acids long. Filled out from reference TRBV5-1 and TRBJ2-5, the complete variable domain reads KAGVTQTPRYLIKTRGQQVTLSCSPISGHRSVSWYQQTPGQGLQFLFEYFSETQRNKGNFPGRFSGRQFSNSRSEMNVSTLELGDSALYLCASSLAPGQPASRSQETQYFGPGTRLLVL.

This clonotype was seen more than once but under ten times. The chain combines TRBV5-1 with TRBJ1-5; no firm D call. Trimming cost V 4 bases and J 5 bases, with 10 bases left between them. The CDR3 is 13 amino acids. CDR1 is SGHRS, CDR2 YFSETQ, per germline. CDR3 sequence reads: CASSIDTDQPQHF. In nucleotides, the CDR3 is TGCGCCAGCAGCATAGACACCGATCAGCCCCAGCATTTT. The whole variable domain, filled in from reference TRBV5-1 and TRBJ1-5, reads KAGVTQTPRYLIKTRGQQVTLSCSPISGHRSVSWYQQTPGQGLQFLFEYFSETQRNKGNFPGRFSGRQFSNSRSEMNVSTLELGDSALYLCASSIDTDQPQHFGDGTRLSIL.

The J gene is TRBJ1-2, the V gene TRBV12-3 or TRBV12-4; no clear D. V was cut by 3 bases and J by 8 bases, with 10 bases left in between. The CDR3 has 12 amino acids. CDR3 DNA: TGTGCCAGCAGTTTGGGTCCGTTCGGCTACACCTTC. As protein: CASSLGPFGYTF.

The chain couples TRBV5-6 to TRBJ2-1; 8 bases map to TRBD1. The germline gives CDR1 SGHDT, CDR2 YYEEEE. The CDR3 runs 15 residues. Unmatched junction bases numbered 4, after V lost 2 bases and J lost 3 bases. CDR3 coding DNA: TGTGCCAGCAGCTTTCAGGGGGCGAGCTACAATGAGCAGTTCTTC. It is translated as CASSFQGASYNEQFF. The complete variable domain, with remaining parts taken from reference TRBV5-6 and TRBJ2-1, reads DAGVTQSPTHLIKTRGQQVTLRCSPKSGHDTVSWYQQALGQGPQFIFQYYEEEERQRGNFPDRFSGHQFPNYSSELNVNALLLGDSALYLCASSFQGASYNEQFFGPGTRLTVL.

The rearrangement joins TRBV11-3 to TRBJ2-1; TRBD1 matches at 8 bases. The CDR3 is 15 amino acids. V shed 4 bases and J 2 bases; nucleotides not matched to a gene: 4. Germline V gives CDR1 SGHNT, CDR2 YENEEA. The chain's CDR3 is CASSSNRGTYNEQFF. CDR3 bases: TGTGCCAGCAGCTCTAACAGGGGGACCTACAATGAGCAGTTCTTC.

This clonotype was detected ten times or more. V is TRBV12-3 or TRBV12-4 and J is TRBJ2-7; D perhaps matches TRBD1 (6 bases). The CDR3 loop spans 14 amino acids. Trimming removed 6 bases from V and 3 bases from J, with 15 bases in between. The CDR3 bases are TGTGCCAGCAGCCCACAGGAGGACAGCTACGAGCAGTACTTC. It codes for CASSPQEDSYEQYF.

The rearrangement uses TRBV27 and TRBJ2-3; TRBD2 matches at 15 bases. J gave up 1 base and V 9 bases, and 8 bases lay outside the gene matches. The V gene's germline CDR1 is MNHEY and CDR2 SMNVEV (reference sequence). The CDR3 runs 17 residues. As DNA, the CDR3 is TGTGCCAGTTCCGGACTAGCGGGGGGGCCAGGCACAGATACGCAGTATTTT. It codes for CASSGLAGGPGTDTQYF.

The CDR3 region is CASSAVTGGAHGYTF. As DNA, the CDR3 is TGTGCCAGCAGCGCCGTCACGGGGGGAGCCCATGGCTACACCTTC. The V call is TRBV9, the J call TRBJ1-2, with D perhaps TRBD1 (5 bases). This CDR3 is built from 15 residues. V lost 3 bases, J lost 6 bases, and 18 bases lay in between. Germline loops: CDR1 SGDLS, CDR2 YYNGEE.

This clonotype has more than one count but fewer than ten. The CDR3 loop is CASSPPTGHSGNTIYF. Written as DNA, the CDR3 is TGTGCCAGCAGTCCACCGACGGGACACTCTGGAAACACCATATATTTT. The rearrangement uses TRBV12-3 or TRBV12-4 and TRBJ1-3, with D maybe TRBD1 (6 bases). Trimming stripped 5 bases from V and 0 bases from J, with 14 bases between. This CDR3 spans 16 amino acids.

The genes are TRBV2 and TRBJ1-6; D is ambiguous. The ends were cut back, 4 bases at V and 11 bases at J, with 6 bases in the middle. CDR1 and CDR2 from the germline V gene are SNHLY and FYNNEI. The CDR3 has 11 amino acids. DNA for the CDR3: TGTGCCAGCAGTGCTGTGGCACCCCTCCACTTT. As protein: CASSAVAPLHF.

The gene calls are TRBV2 and TRBJ1-2, with 9 nucleotides matching TRBD1. J lost 5 bases, V lost 6 bases, and 1 base had no gene match. Per germline, CDR1 SNHLY and CDR2 FYNNEI. The CDR3 runs 12 residues. CDR3 residues: CASRGQGYGYTF. The CDR3 DNA follows: TGTGCCAGCAGGGGACAGGGTTATGGCTACACCTTC.

This clonotype was picked up a small number of times. The gene calls are TRBV4-3 and TRBJ2-7; unclear D gene. The CDR3 has 13 amino acids. V was trimmed by 0 bases and J by 2 bases, leaving 5 bases between them. The germline gives CDR1 LGHNA, CDR2 YSLEER. CDR3 in amino acids: CASSQDRPYEQYF. DNA for the CDR3: TGCGCCAGCAGCCAAGATCGACCCTACGAGCAGTACTTC.

V gene TRBV20-1 combines with J gene TRBJ2-5, with TRBD2 matching 13 bases. Trimming removed 5 bases from V and 1 base from J; junction bases left unmatched: 4. The CDR3 length is 15 residues. Germline CDR1 DFQATT, CDR2 SNEGSKA (reference sequence). CDR3 sequence: CSAWGLAGLQETQYF. The CDR3, as DNA: TGCAGTGCTTGGGGACTAGCGGGGCTCCAAGAGACCCAGTACTTC.

This clonotype was seen a handful of times. V usage is TRBV9 and J usage is TRBJ2-3; tentatively, D is TRBD2 (6 bases). CDR1 and CDR2 from the germline V gene are SGDLS and YYNGEE. There are 16 residues in the CDR3. Trimming took 0 bases from V and 7 from J, leaving 18 bases between them. The DNA of the CDR3 is TGTGCCAGCAGCGTAGACGGGAGTTTCTTTTCCCATACGCAGTATTTT. Translating it yields CASSVDGSFFSHTQYF.

V and J are TRBV12-3 or TRBV12-4 and TRBJ1-2, with D hard to call. V was pared by 1 base and J by 6 bases, with 9 bases between. The CDR3 extends over 13 amino acids. The CDR3 loop reads CASSLGEFDGYTF. In DNA form, the CDR3 reads TGTGCCAGCAGTTTAGGGGAGTTCGATGGCTACACCTTC.

The chain employs TRBV12-3 or TRBV12-4 and TRBJ1-1, with D maybe TRBD1 (6 bases). The CDR3 is 15 amino acids. Trimming removed 3 bases from V and 1 base from J, with 12 bases in between. The CDR3 is CASSLSGAANTEAFF. DNA for the CDR3: TGTGCCAGCAGTTTGTCAGGGGCGGCGAACACTGAAGCTTTCTTT.

J is TRBJ2-7 and V is TRBV3-1, with D tentatively TRBD2 (5 bases). Trimming removed 3 bases from V and 6 bases from J, with 12 bases in between. In germline, CDR1 is LGHDT, CDR2 YNNKEL (reference sequence). The CDR3 has 13 amino acids. The CDR3 here is CASSQDSPSEQYF. The CDR3 bases are TGTGCCAGCAGCCAGGACTCCCCCAGCGAGCAGTACTTC.